This T cell receptor (beta chain) is drawn from a study of T-cell reconstitution after alpha-beta-depleted transplantation in children. It was with unique molecular identifiers that the TCRbeta library was prepared. TCRdb called the PCR reads again in MiXCR, with one record for every CDR3 protein. The table lists about 500,000 distinct CDR3 sequences, 32% of them singletons. V dropped 4 bases and J dropped 4; count of bases not matched to a gene: 4. Germline V gene data show CDR1 as SGHAT and CDR2 as FQNNGV. The CDR3 is 15 residues long. This specimen was PBMCs from the stem cell graft donor, taken from the stem cell graft. The genes are TRBV11-2 and TRBJ2-3, with 11 nucleotides matching TRBD1. The sequence came from a human donor who donated a stem cell graft to a child with aplastic anemia. The CDR3 loop is CASSYRTGGSDTQYF. CDR3 nucleotide sequence: TGTGCCAGCAGCTATAGGACAGGGGGCTCAGATACGCAGTATTTT.